Presented here are 15 T cell receptor beta chains from one specimen sequenced in a study of siplizumab effects on memory and regulatory T cells. Data came from immunoSEQ multiplex PCR; TCRdb stores just in-frame clones and leaves some out. The sample holds roughly 56,000 clones; 85% to 95% are singletons and the top ten take less than 45%. The sequenced sample consisted of CD8+ T cells sorted from blood. These receptors were collected from a human donor in good health.

The rearrangement uses TRBV7-3 and TRBJ2-2; 7 bases fit TRBD1. J gave up 3 bases and V 2 bases, and 6 bases lay outside the gene matches. This CDR3 is built from 16 residues. Germline V CDR1 and CDR2: SGHTA, FQGTGA. The CDR3 DNA reads as TGTGCCAGCAGCTTATCCCTAGGGGGCCACACCGGGGAGCTGTTTTTT. Translated, it gives CASSLSLGGHTGELFF.

This clone has a single count. The chain uses TRBV4-3 and TRBJ2-1; 7 nucleotides agree with TRBD2. The CDR3 loop spans 17 amino acids. In germline, CDR1 is LGHNA, CDR2 YSLEER. J was trimmed by 4 bases and V by 0 bases; bases with no gene match: 9. As DNA, the CDR3 is TGCGCCAGCAGCCAAGATTGGACGGGAGGCCCGTACAATGAGCAGTTCTTC. It translates to CASSQDWTGGPYNEQFF.

V gene TRBV5-6 combines with J gene TRBJ1-5, with D unclear. Germline CDR1 is SGHDT and CDR2 is YYEEEE. The ends were cut back, 0 bases at V and 9 bases at J, with 4 bases in the middle. The CDR3 consists of 11 residues. CDR3 protein: CASSLGGPQHF. The CDR3 nucleotides read TGTGCCAGCAGCTTGGGGGGGCCCCAGCATTTT.

The chain couples TRBV11-3 to TRBJ1-1, with TRBD1 as a possible D gene (5 bases). Germline loops: CDR1 SGHNT, CDR2 YENEEA. Trimming removed 4 bases from V and 1 base from J, with 13 bases in between. The CDR3 sequence is 15 residues long. CDR3 in amino acids: CASSYPGLTNTEAFF. For the CDR3, the DNA is TGTGCCAGCAGCTATCCGGGACTCACGAACACTGAAGCTTTCTTT.

This clone has more than one count but fewer than ten. One end of the junction varies from germline; a read error may be responsible. This chain links TRBV29-1 with TRBJ1-1; D is undetermined. This CDR3 contains 10 residues. The germline CDR1 and CDR2 sequences are SQVTM and ANQGSEA. CDR3 coding DNA: TGCAGCGCTGAAAAGACTGAAGCTTTCTTT. Encoded protein: CSAEKTEAFF.

The chain employs TRBV19 and TRBJ2-3; TRBD2 might be the D (5 bases). Trimming left V 8 bases short and J 0 bases short, with 12 bases between. This CDR3 comprises 14 residues. Germline V gene lookup returns CDR1 LNHDA and CDR2 SQIVND (reference sequence). CDR3 in amino acids: CASFSGDSTDTQYF. CDR3 sequence (DNA): TGTGCCAGTTTTTCCGGGGATAGCACAGATACGCAGTATTTT.

This clone was detected only once. The chain couples TRBV9 to TRBJ2-2; D is unclear. This CDR3 has 14 amino acids. V dropped 4 bases and J dropped 4 bases, with 11 bases sitting between them. CDR1 is SGDLS, CDR2 YYNGEE, per germline. DNA of the CDR3: TGTGCCAGCAGCCCCGCGACTTTCACCGGGGAGCTGTTTTTT. This sequence encodes CASSPATFTGELFF.

The rearrangement links TRBV27 to TRBJ2-7, with a weak D call TRBD2 (5 bases). Deletions cut 3 bases from V and 5 bases from J, with 17 bases between. CDR1 is MNHEY and CDR2 is SMNVEV in the germline V gene (reference sequence). The CDR3 loop spans 15 amino acids. The CDR3: CASSFGNPMLDEQYF. The CDR3 bases are TGTGCCAGCAGTTTCGGGAACCCTATGCTGGACGAGCAGTACTTC.

V is TRBV18 and J is TRBJ2-2; 11 bases agree with TRBD2. The CDR3 loop spans 18 amino acids. Losses at the gene ends were 4 bases for V and 4 bases for J; bases not matched to a gene: 11. The germline CDR1 and CDR2 sequences are KGHSH and LQKENI. The CDR3 sequence: CASSLSIRLAGPTGELFF. DNA of the CDR3: TGTGCCAGCTCACTTTCCATTAGACTAGCGGGACCCACCGGGGAGCTGTTTTTT.

The chain employs TRBV19 and TRBJ1-4; D unresolved. Germline lookup yields CDR1 LNHDA and CDR2 SQIVND (reference sequence). The CDR3 sequence is 15 residues long. V was trimmed by 0 bases and J by 4 bases, leaving 9 bases between them. The CDR3 is CASSIEEVFNEKLFF. CDR3 nucleotide sequence: TGTGCCAGTAGTATAGAGGAGGTGTTTAATGAAAAACTGTTTTTT.

The V call is TRBV27, the J call TRBJ1-1; maybe TRBD1 (6 bases). Looked up from germline, CDR1 is MNHEY and CDR2 is SMNVEV (reference sequence). The CDR3 covers 13 residues. Trimming cost V 4 bases and J 5 bases, with 11 bases left between them. The CDR3 sequence: CASSSGGITEAFF. As DNA, the CDR3 is TGTGCCAGCAGTTCCGGGGGCATTACTGAAGCTTTCTTT.

The V and J genes are TRBV6-1 and TRBJ2-2; 7 nucleotides agree with TRBD1. The V and J ends lost 6 bases and 5 bases, in that order; junction bases with no gene match: 0. The CDR3 is made up of 12 amino acids. Germline V CDR1 and CDR2: MNHNS, SASEGT. The CDR3 DNA follows: TGTGCCAGCAGGACAGGGACCGGGGAGCTGTTTTTT. Protein sequence: CASRTGTGELFF.

This clone turned up a few times. This sequence joins TRBV4-1 and TRBJ1-3; possibly TRBD1 for D (5 bases). Germline CDR1 and CDR2: MGHRA and YSYEKL. Trimming took 0 bases from V and 4 from J, leaving 10 bases between them. The CDR3 runs 15 residues. DNA of the CDR3: TGCGCCAGCAGCCAAGAAAGGGGCCTAGGAAACACCATATATTTT. This sequence encodes CASSQERGLGNTIYF.

On this clone: In the same sample, other DNA sequences code for this CDR3. The J gene is TRBJ1-1, the V gene TRBV6-5; no firm D call. This CDR3 region has 14 residues. V gave up 0 bases and J gave up 2 bases, with 7 bases separating them. From germline, CDR1 is MNHEY and CDR2 SVGAGI. Written as DNA, the CDR3 is TGTGCCAGCAGTTACTCGTCCAGAAACACTGAAGCTTTCTTT. Its translation: CASSYSSRNTEAFF.

The chain joins TRBV5-6 to TRBJ2-5; 12 nucleotides match TRBD2. The CDR3 contains 17 residues. After removal of 0 bases from V and 3 bases from J, the junction contained 6 bases not matched to a gene. Germline values: CDR1 SGHDT, CDR2 YYEEEE. CDR3 nucleotide sequence: TGTGCCAGCAGCTTGGCGAGTCCTAGCGGGAGGGAAGAGACCCAGTACTTC. The encoded protein is CASSLASPSGREETQYF.